This TCR beta chain emerged from a study of T cell responses to AZD1222 COVID-19 vaccine. Study findings and constraints: Clonal diversity was possibly underestimated, and white British individuals and females predominated among donors. It was only five to seven AZD1222 recipients who were seropositive at baseline.

As concerns this clone: Its antigen is not known.

The method was immunoSEQ multiplex PCR; TCRdb's version includes in-frame clones alone and lacks a portion of them. This table holds some 190,000 clones, around 90% found once. The TCR originated in an adult who received the AZD1222 COVID-19 vaccine. Sequenced material: peripheral blood, taken 28 days after the second AZD1222 dose.

The chain's CDR3 is CASSPRADYGYTF. As DNA, the CDR3 is TGTGCCAGCTCTCCCAGGGCTGACTATGGCTACACCTTC. The chain has TRBV18 and TRBJ1-2, with D possibly being TRBD1 (5 bases). Germline CDR1 KGHSH, CDR2 LQKENI. Between the trimmed V and J ends, which lost 6 bases and 3 bases, there was a span of 11 bases. The CDR3 is 13 residues long.